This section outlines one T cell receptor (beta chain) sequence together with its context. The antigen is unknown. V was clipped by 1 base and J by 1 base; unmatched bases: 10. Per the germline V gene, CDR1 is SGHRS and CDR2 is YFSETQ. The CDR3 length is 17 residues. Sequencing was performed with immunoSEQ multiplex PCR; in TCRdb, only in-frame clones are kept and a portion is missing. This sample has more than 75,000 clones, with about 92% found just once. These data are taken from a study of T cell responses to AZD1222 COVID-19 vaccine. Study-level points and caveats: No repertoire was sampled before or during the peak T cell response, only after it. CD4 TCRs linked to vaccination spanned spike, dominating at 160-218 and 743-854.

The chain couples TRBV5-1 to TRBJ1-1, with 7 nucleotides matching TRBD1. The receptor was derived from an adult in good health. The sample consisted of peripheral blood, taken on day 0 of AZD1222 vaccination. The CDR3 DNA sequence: TGCGCCAGCAGCTTGAAACAGGGGCCCTCGACGAACACTGAAGCTTTCTTT. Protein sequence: CASSLKQGPSTNTEAFF.